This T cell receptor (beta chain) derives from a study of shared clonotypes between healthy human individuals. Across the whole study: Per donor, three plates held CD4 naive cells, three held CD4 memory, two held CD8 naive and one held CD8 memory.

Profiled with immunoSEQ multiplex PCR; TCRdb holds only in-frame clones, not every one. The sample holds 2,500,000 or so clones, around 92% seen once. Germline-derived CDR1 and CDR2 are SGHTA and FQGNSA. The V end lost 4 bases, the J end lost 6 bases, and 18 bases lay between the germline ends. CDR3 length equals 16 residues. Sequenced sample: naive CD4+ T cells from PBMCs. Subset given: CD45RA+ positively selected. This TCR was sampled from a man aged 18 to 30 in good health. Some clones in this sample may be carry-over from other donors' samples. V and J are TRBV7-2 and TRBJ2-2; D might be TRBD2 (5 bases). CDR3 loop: CASSSPGFSQAGELFF. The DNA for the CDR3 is TGTGCCAGCAGCTCACCGGGGTTTAGTCAGGCCGGGGAGCTGTTTTTT.